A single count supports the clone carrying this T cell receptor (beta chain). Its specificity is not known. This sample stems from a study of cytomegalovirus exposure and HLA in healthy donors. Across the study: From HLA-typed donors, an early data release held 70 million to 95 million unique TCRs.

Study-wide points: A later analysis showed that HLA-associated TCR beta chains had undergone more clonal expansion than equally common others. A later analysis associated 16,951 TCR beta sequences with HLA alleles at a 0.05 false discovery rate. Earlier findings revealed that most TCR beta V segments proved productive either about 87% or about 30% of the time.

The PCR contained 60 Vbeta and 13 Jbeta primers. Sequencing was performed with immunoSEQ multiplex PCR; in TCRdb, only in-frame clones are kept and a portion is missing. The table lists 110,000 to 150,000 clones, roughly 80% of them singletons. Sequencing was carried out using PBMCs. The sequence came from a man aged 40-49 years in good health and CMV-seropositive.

CDR3 DNA: TGCAGCGTTGTACAAGGAGCGGGGGGAAGTGAGCAGTTCTTC. Its translation is CSVVQGAGGSEQFF. The J gene is TRBJ2-1, the V gene TRBV29-1, with 9 bases matching TRBD2. CDR1 SQVTM and CDR2 ANQGSEA come from the germline V gene. The CDR3 covers 14 residues. V dropped 4 bases and J dropped 9; count of bases not matched to a gene: 10.